What follows are 3 T cell receptor beta chains derived from one specimen sequenced in a study of T-cell memory formation after mild COVID-19. TCRdb reprocessed the 5' RACE reads with MiXCR, giving one entry per CDR3 protein. The data contain hundreds of thousands of distinct CDR3 sequences, around 27% of them seen just once; the ten biggest clones take up roughly 13%. The sequencing sample was made of PBMCs or a T cell subset sorted from them (not recorded which). The receptors shown here come from an adult woman who had mild COVID-19 (a few samples of this study predate the infection). Cell type and time point are not known.

V is TRBV4-3 and J is TRBJ2-1; D is possibly TRBD1 (6 bases). Per germline, CDR1 LGHNA and CDR2 YSLEER. V was clipped by 3 bases and J by 10 bases, with 13 bases between them. The CDR3 loop spans 13 amino acids. CDR3 sequence (DNA): TGCGCCAGCAGCCAGGACTCCGGGACAGAGCAGTTCTTC. Translation gives CASSQDSGTEQFF.

This clonotype was observed a handful of times. The rearrangement uses TRBV12-3 or TRBV12-4 and TRBJ1-1, with 7 bases matching TRBD1. The CDR3 runs 14 residues. V lost 5 bases, J lost 6 bases, and 9 bases stayed unmatched. CDR3 protein: CASSTRDSRPEAFF. Written as DNA, the CDR3 is TGTGCCAGCAGTACCCGGGACAGTCGCCCTGAAGCTTTCTTT.

This clonotype showed up just a few times. The V call is TRBV10-3, the J call TRBJ1-1; TRBD1 might be the D (6 bases). The V end was cut by 6 bases, the J end by 6 bases, with 11 bases between. The CDR3 is made up of 12 amino acids. CDR1 is ENHRY, CDR2 SYGVKD, per germline. CDR3 sequence: CAISPEGAEAFF. The CDR3 bases are TGTGCCATCAGCCCAGAGGGGGCTGAAGCTTTCTTT.